The rows below give T cell receptor beta chains drawn from one sample of a study of breast tumors, draining lymph nodes, adjacent tissues. MiXCR, applied by TCRdb to the multiplex PCR reads, yields one record per CDR3 protein. The table has approximately 300,000 distinct CDR3 sequences, around 30% seen once; the top ten hold more than 1%. Sequences were obtained from axillary lymph node tissue. These receptors all stem from a female donor with breast cancer. Some clones in this sample may be carry-over from other donors' samples. The CDR3 runs from the conserved cysteine through the conserved F or W. A D gene is named only where the DNA matches it firmly.

cdr3_aa cdr3_length v_call d_call
CASRAGQGGLNEQFF 15 TRBV6-5 TRBD1
CASRTGTHRTIQETQYF 17 TRBV6-2/TRBV6-3 .
CASSLGQGSTEAFF 14 TRBV7-2 .
CASSVGPWGEKLFF 14 TRBV9 .
CASSLEDSNSYNEQFF 16 TRBV7-6 .
CASSMGGEGANVLTF 15 TRBV7-9 TRBD2
CASSMGTSGRQNEQFF 16 TRBV19 TRBD2
CASSGQAGLVYF 12 TRBV25-1 .
CASSHSKGAIRSGYTF 16 TRBV6-5 TRBD1
CASRPFATATNYDYTF 16 TRBV19 .
CASSYSTGTGLTTNEKLFF 19 TRBV6-5 TRBD1
CASSWGGRYDEQYF 14 TRBV5-1 TRBD2
CSASLTRGSGEKLFF 15 TRBV20-1 .
CASSAAGADRSEQYF 15 TRBV7-9 .
CSARPRQGRTYEQYF 15 TRBV20-1 TRBD1
CASSPYTVPGEQFF 14 TRBV28 .
CASSLGDRDVEKLFF 15 TRBV11-2 TRBD1
CASSSSVNTGELFF 14 TRBV11-3 .
CASSSLLTVSGYNEQFF 17 TRBV27 .
CASRGADEQFF 11 TRBV7-6 .
CASSEYRVRTDTQYF 15 TRBV2 .
CASSQAEAGEQYF 13 TRBV14 .
CASSPKDGELFF 12 TRBV11-2 .
CASSLGLAGRETQYF 15 TRBV7-7 TRBD2
CASSLGRPGYGYTF 14 TRBV6-5 .
CASSPNDRVAGNTIYF 16 TRBV7-2 TRBD1
CASFRAIVGTDTEAFF 16 TRBV7-8 .
CSASRDRVGTNEKLFF 16 TRBV29-1 TRBD1
CATSGEDGTSGEKLFF 16 TRBV15 .
CASSLGQAGRQPQHF 15 TRBV5-6 .
CSVGTGGDGEKLFF 14 TRBV29-1 .
CAWSVGAGQETQYF 14 TRBV30 .
CATSDPLQLTDTQYF 15 TRBV24-1 .
CASSQAGTGGLHSYEQYF 18 TRBV2 TRBD1
CAISAEAVGETQYF 14 TRBV10-3 .
CASSYSGGSSNEQFF 15 TRBV6-5 TRBD2
CASSPINGTNNQPQHF 16 TRBV4-2 .
CASSWRLAEETQYF 14 TRBV27 TRBD2
CASSLMDSPLHF 12 TRBV27 .
CASSLGAGELFF 12 TRBV11-2 .
CASSLADRAEAFF 13 TRBV6-5 .
CASSQDSGTGGTDTQYF 17 TRBV3-1 TRBD1
CASSSARGLGYEQYF 15 TRBV3-1 TRBD1
CASSRRGPYEQYF 13 TRBV7-9 .
CSARTENTEAFF 12 TRBV20-1 .